A selection of T cell receptor beta chains follows, all from one sample in a study of graft-versus-host responses after intestinal transplantation. Sequencing was performed with immunoSEQ multiplex PCR; in TCRdb, only in-frame clones are kept and a portion is missing. The table has about 120,000 clones, 90% to 95% seen once. These receptors' antigens are unknown. The sample consisted of unstimulated CD4+ T cells sorted from spleen or lymph node cells, taken before intestinal transplant. These receptors all come from a human donor who received an intestinal transplant. Each CDR3 is given with its conserved first and last residue. The order of the fields is clone size, V gene, D gene, J gene, CDR3 protein, CDR3 DNA. A D gene is named only where the DNA matches it firmly. A row's size may be missing; if present it is once, few, many or a size class.

>.|TRBV29-1|TRBD1|TRBJ2-7
CSVWTGLAYEQYF
TGCAGCGTCTGGACAGGGTTGGCCTACGAGCAGTACTTC
>.|TRBV18|TRBD1|TRBJ2-1
CASSPDRTGHLGQFF
TGTGCCAGCTCACCGGATCGGACAGGGCACCTAGGGCAGTTCTTC
>.|TRBV28|.|TRBJ1-5
CASSLGGYSNQPQHF
TGTGCCAGCAGTTTAGGGGGCTATAGCAATCAGCCCCAGCATTTT
>.|TRBV10-2|TRBD1|TRBJ1-2
CASRNRTGQAFYGYTF
TGCGCCAGCCGAAACCGGACAGGACAAGCCTTCTATGGCTACACCTTC
>once|TRBV6-5|TRBD1|TRBJ2-7
CASSMGQPPYEQYF
TGTGCCAGCAGCATGGGACAGCCTCCCTACGAGCAGTACTTC
>.|TRBV7-9|TRBD2|TRBJ2-1
CASSVSTSGSNNEQFF
TGTGCCAGCAGCGTTTCAACTAGCGGGAGTAACAATGAGCAGTTCTTC
>.|TRBV7-6|.|TRBJ2-7
CASSLGASSSYEQYF
TGTGCCAGCAGCTTAGGGGCTAGCTCTAGTTACGAGCAGTACTTC
>.|TRBV10-3|.|TRBJ2-3
CAIRDRDSGTDTQYF
TGTGCCATCAGAGATAGGGACTCGGGCACAGATACGCAGTATTTT
>once|TRBV5-1|TRBD1|TRBJ1-1
CASSSTGEDTEAFF
TGCGCCAGCAGTTCGACAGGGGAGGACACTGAAGCTTTCTTT
>.|TRBV30|.|TRBJ2-3
CAWSRGGPTNTQYF
TGTGCCTGGAGTAGGGGCGGGCCTACAAATACGCAGTATTTT
>.|TRBV5-1|.|TRBJ2-5
CASSLDSQETQYF
TGCGCCAGCAGCCTGGACAGCCAAGAGACCCAGTACTTC
>.|TRBV11-2|.|TRBJ2-1
CASSQYNEQFF
TGTGCCAGCAGCCAATACAATGAGCAGTTCTTC
>.|TRBV4-1|.|TRBJ1-5
CASSQLWEGQPQHF
TGCGCCAGCAGCCAACTGTGGGAGGGTCAGCCCCAGCATTTT
>.|TRBV6-6|.|TRBJ1-1
CASSYSQAGTNTEAFF
TGTGCCAGCAGTTACTCCCAAGCAGGGACGAACACTGAAGCTTTCTTT
>.|TRBV30|.|TRBJ1-2
CAWSVRSAVGYTF
TGTGCCTGGAGTGTACGTAGTGCAGTTGGCTACACCTTC
>.|TRBV28|.|TRBJ1-5
CASSTISRSGNQPQHF
TGTGCCAGCAGCACCATTTCCCGCTCGGGCAATCAGCCCCAGCATTTT
>.|TRBV27|TRBD2|TRBJ2-7
CASSFPGTRVHEQYF
TGTGCCAGCAGTTTCCCCGGGACTAGGGTTCACGAGCAGTACTTC
>.|TRBV19|.|TRBJ2-7
CASSTKTGIGEQYF
TGTGCCAGTAGTACCAAGACAGGTATTGGCGAGCAGTACTTC
>.|TRBV11-2|.|TRBJ2-1
CASSLAREYNEQFF
TGTGCCAGCAGCTTAGCGCGGGAATACAATGAGCAGTTCTTC
>.|TRBV9|.|TRBJ2-7
CASSVQGSSYEQYF
TGTGCCAGCAGCGTACAGGGAAGCTCCTACGAGCAGTACTTC
>.|TRBV9|TRBD2|TRBJ2-6
CASSPQLAGRAGANVLTF
TGTGCCAGCAGCCCCCAGTTAGCGGGGAGGGCTGGGGCCAACGTCCTGACTTTC
>.|TRBV6-5|.|TRBJ2-3
CASQRRPRSTDTQYF
TGTGCCAGCCAGAGACGACCCCGAAGCACAGATACGCAGTATTTT
>.|TRBV7-6|.|TRBJ1-1
CASSPRGQLNTEAFF
TGTGCCAGCAGCCCCCGAGGACAGTTGAACACTGAAGCTTTCTTT
>.|TRBV5-1|TRBD1|TRBJ2-3
CASSYPRDRGLATQYF
TGCGCCAGCAGTTACCCACGGGACAGGGGGCTCGCTACGCAGTATTTT
>.|TRBV5-1|.|TRBJ2-6
CASSLVIGAGANVLTF
TGCGCCAGCAGCTTGGTTATAGGGGCTGGGGCCAACGTCCTGACTTTC
>.|TRBV11-2|TRBD2|TRBJ2-7
CASSQTSGAYEQYF
TGTGCCAGCAGCCAGACTAGCGGGGCCTACGAGCAGTACTTC
>.|TRBV6-1|.|TRBJ2-3
CASSEGGQPTDTQYF
TGTGCCAGCAGCGAGGGGGGACAGCCCACAGATACGCAGTATTTT
>.|TRBV20-1|.|TRBJ2-1
CSARPYNEQFF
TGCAGTGCTCGGCCCTACAATGAGCAGTTCTTC
>.|TRBV9|.|TRBJ2-3
CASSPSITDTQYF
TGTGCCAGCAGCCCCTCAATCACAGATACGCAGTATTTT
>once|TRBV9|.|TRBJ2-1
CASSTMGKNEQFF
TGTGCCAGCAGCACTATGGGCAAGAATGAGCAGTTCTTC
>.|TRBV7-3|TRBD1|TRBJ2-2
CASSFLPGTAAGELFF
TGTGCCAGCAGCTTCCTACCCGGGACAGCGGCCGGGGAGCTGTTTTTT
>.|TRBV6-5|TRBD1|TRBJ1-2
CASSRQGHYGYTF
TGTGCCAGCAGTCGACAGGGCCACTATGGCTACACCTTC
>.|TRBV27|.|TRBJ1-1
CASSLREGRRAFF
TGTGCCAGCAGTTTACGGGAGGGCCGCAGAGCTTTCTTT
>.|TRBV7-3|.|TRBJ2-7
CASSAQGSEQYF
TGTGCCAGCAGCGCGCAAGGAAGCGAGCAGTACTTC